This entry lists 14 T cell receptor beta chains sequenced from one sample in a study of cytomegalovirus exposure and HLA in healthy donors. Both 60 Vbeta primers and 13 Jbeta primers went into the PCR. Clones were sequenced by immunoSEQ multiplex PCR, and TCRdb holds only the in-frame ones, with some missing. The sample includes some 150,000 clones, over 65% of them seen just once. Sequencing was carried out using PBMCs. The receptors derive from a man in his forties in good health and CMV-seropositive.

The genes are TRBV6-1 and TRBJ2-5; tentatively, D is TRBD2 (6 bases). The J call may be faulty, since TRBJ2-7 better matches the DNA end. This CDR3 is 15 amino acids long. CDR1 MNHNS and CDR2 SASEGT come from the germline V gene. The CDR3 loop is CASRPRDSSSYEQYF. The CDR3 DNA follows: TGTGCCAGCAGGCCCCGGGACTCAAGCTCCTACGAGCAGTACTTC.

This clone was counted a few times. The chain links TRBV4-3 to TRBJ1-2; D is ambiguous. The CDR3 has 13 residues. Trimming removed 2 bases at V and 2 bases at J, with 6 bases between. The germline V gene encodes CDR1 LGHNA and CDR2 YSLEER. The CDR3 reads CASSQRLNYGYTF. The DNA of the CDR3 is TGCGCCAGCAGCCAACGGTTAAACTATGGCTACACCTTC.

The chain couples TRBV9 to TRBJ2-3; a weak D match, TRBD2 (6 bases). The CDR3 runs 15 residues. In germline, CDR1 is SGDLS, CDR2 YYNGEE. Trimming took 0 bases from V and 0 from J, leaving 8 bases between them. The CDR3 spells CASSVGGVSTDTQYF. The CDR3 coding sequence is TGTGCCAGCAGCGTAGGGGGGGTTAGCACAGATACGCAGTATTTT.

This clone showed up just once. The chain recombines TRBV6-5 with TRBJ1-1; D call uncertain. Germline V gene data show CDR1 as MNHEY and CDR2 as SVGAGI. The V end was cut by 8 bases, the J end by 0 bases, with 4 bases between. The CDR3 loop spans 11 amino acids. The CDR3: CASVMNTEAFF. For the CDR3, the DNA is TGTGCCAGCGTCATGAACACTGAAGCTTTCTTT.

The chain has TRBV7-6 and TRBJ1-4; 8 positions match TRBD1. With 6 bases clipped from V and 10 bases from J, the junction kept 13 bases outside the gene matches. The CDR3 covers 15 residues. The V gene's germline CDR1 is SGHVS and CDR2 FNYEAQ. The CDR3 sequence is CASSPGGQAFGKLFF. In DNA form, the CDR3 reads TGTGCCAGCAGTCCCGGGGGACAGGCCTTCGGAAAACTGTTTTTT.

The rearrangement links TRBV30 to TRBJ1-2; 8 bases fit TRBD1. The CDR3 has 12 residues. V lost 5 bases to trimming and J lost 8 bases; unmatched junction nucleotides: 7. Per germline, CDR1 GTSNPN and CDR2 SVGIG (reference sequence). The CDR3 region is CAWQTGDRGYTF. CDR3 DNA sequence: TGTGCCTGGCAGACAGGGGACAGGGGCTACACCTTC.

This chain joins TRBV29-1 and TRBJ2-7; TRBD1 matches 11 bases. From germline, CDR1 is SQVTM and CDR2 ANQGSEA. Losses at the gene ends were 2 bases for V and 3 bases for J; bases not matched to a gene: 3. The CDR3 is made up of 14 amino acids. The CDR3 reads CSVETGQGGYEQYF. In DNA, the CDR3 is TGCAGCGTTGAAACGGGACAGGGGGGCTACGAGCAGTACTTC.

The gene calls are TRBV9 and TRBJ2-1, with 10 nucleotides matching TRBD2. Germline lookup yields CDR1 SGDLS and CDR2 YYNGEE. CDR3 length: 20 residues. V lost 2 bases and J lost 7; bases outside the gene matches: 21. The chain's CDR3 is CASSVLDRELLAGGLNEQFF. The CDR3 region has the DNA TGTGCCAGCAGCGTCCTGGACAGGGAGTTATTAGCGGGAGGCCTAAATGAGCAGTTCTTC.

The chain couples TRBV7-9 to TRBJ1-1, with 8 positions matching TRBD1. V was clipped by 4 bases and J by 0 bases; unmatched bases: 7. CDR1 and CDR2 (germline): SEHNR, FQNEAQ (reference sequence). This CDR3 is built from 16 residues. CDR3 in amino acids: CASSYRTGRMNTEAFF. CDR3 nucleotides: TGTGCCAGCAGCTATCGGACAGGGCGCATGAACACTGAAGCTTTCTTT.

This rearrangement joins TRBV27 to TRBJ2-1; D perhaps matches TRBD2 (6 bases). This CDR3 contains 15 residues. Trimming shortened V by 3 bases and J by 6 bases, and 15 bases separated the two germline ends. The germline V gene has CDR1 MNHEY and CDR2 SMNVEV (reference sequence). This CDR3 is CASSLGTLMGNEQFF. The CDR3, as DNA: TGTGCCAGCAGTTTGGGGACTCTGATGGGCAATGAGCAGTTCTTC.

J is TRBJ2-3 and V is TRBV4-2; 8 positions agree with TRBD2. Trimming took 0 bases from V and 1 from J; bases not matched to a gene: 12. Germline lookup yields CDR1 LGHNA and CDR2 YNFKEQ. The CDR3 runs 19 residues. This CDR3 is CASSQDNSGASGRTDTQYF. CDR3 nucleotide sequence: TGTGCCAGCAGCCAAGATAATAGCGGGGCTAGCGGACGCACAGATACGCAGTATTTT.

This clone was seen a few times. The chain recombines TRBV7-9 with TRBJ1-1; D call uncertain. The V and J ends lost 5 bases and 0 bases respectively, with 10 bases between them. In germline, CDR1 is SEHNR, CDR2 FQNEAQ (reference sequence). The CDR3 loop spans 14 amino acids. In DNA, the CDR3 is TGTGCCAGCAGCCAAGGAGGGTTGAACACTGAAGCTTTCTTT. Its translation is CASSQGGLNTEAFF.

This rearrangement joins TRBV21-1 to TRBJ2-3; TRBD1, as called in the table, went unchecked against the DNA. TRBV21-1 is labeled a pseudogene. This CDR3 is built from 17 residues. The CDR3 bases are TGTGCCAGCAGCAAAGCCACCGGGACAGGGGGCAGAGATACGCAGTATTTT. It encodes CASSKATGTGGRDTQYF.

The chain is built from TRBV5-8 and TRBJ1-5, with D possibly TRBD1 on 6 matching bases. Germline V gene data show CDR1 as SGHTS and CDR2 as YDEGEE. The CDR3 contains 16 residues. Trimming removed 0 bases at V and 0 bases at J, with 10 bases between. CDR3: CASSLVTGHSNQPQHF. Written as DNA, the CDR3 is TGTGCCAGCAGCTTGGTTACAGGGCATAGCAATCAGCCCCAGCATTTT. Complete variable domain (other parts from reference TRBV5-8 and TRBJ1-5): EAGVTQSPTHLIKTRGQQATLRCSPISGHTSVYWYQQALGLGLQFLLWYDEGEERNRGNFPPRFSGRQFPNYSSELNVNALELEDSALYLCASSLVTGHSNQPQHFGDGTRLSIL.